This TCR beta chain came from a study of blood T cell repertoires in COVID-19. As for the study in general: From the United States, Italy and Spain came samples of acute and convalescent COVID-19. Sources were T cells, B-cell-depleted T cells, or PBMCs; the material itself was cDNA or gDNA.

As processed by the authors: The authors estimated nucleated cell counts from reference gene primer amplification. Assay: immunoSEQ multiplex PCR; the TCRdb copy retains only in-frame clones and omits some. V, J and clone size were drawn from that table, and D and trimming were deduced from the DNA. The profile shows about 290,000 clones, about 85% of them singletons. Trimming took 6 bases from V and 1 from J, leaving 13 bases between them. Germline V CDR1 and CDR2: MGHRA, YSYEKL. This CDR3 is 15 amino acids long. The source is a woman aged 45-65 years with active or convalescent COVID-19. The chain uses TRBV4-1 and TRBJ1-3, with D possibly being TRBD1 (5 bases). Source material: peripheral blood. The DNA for the CDR3 is TGCGCCAGCAGACAGACAGACTTATCTGGAAACACCATATATTTT. As protein: CASRQTDLSGNTIYF.